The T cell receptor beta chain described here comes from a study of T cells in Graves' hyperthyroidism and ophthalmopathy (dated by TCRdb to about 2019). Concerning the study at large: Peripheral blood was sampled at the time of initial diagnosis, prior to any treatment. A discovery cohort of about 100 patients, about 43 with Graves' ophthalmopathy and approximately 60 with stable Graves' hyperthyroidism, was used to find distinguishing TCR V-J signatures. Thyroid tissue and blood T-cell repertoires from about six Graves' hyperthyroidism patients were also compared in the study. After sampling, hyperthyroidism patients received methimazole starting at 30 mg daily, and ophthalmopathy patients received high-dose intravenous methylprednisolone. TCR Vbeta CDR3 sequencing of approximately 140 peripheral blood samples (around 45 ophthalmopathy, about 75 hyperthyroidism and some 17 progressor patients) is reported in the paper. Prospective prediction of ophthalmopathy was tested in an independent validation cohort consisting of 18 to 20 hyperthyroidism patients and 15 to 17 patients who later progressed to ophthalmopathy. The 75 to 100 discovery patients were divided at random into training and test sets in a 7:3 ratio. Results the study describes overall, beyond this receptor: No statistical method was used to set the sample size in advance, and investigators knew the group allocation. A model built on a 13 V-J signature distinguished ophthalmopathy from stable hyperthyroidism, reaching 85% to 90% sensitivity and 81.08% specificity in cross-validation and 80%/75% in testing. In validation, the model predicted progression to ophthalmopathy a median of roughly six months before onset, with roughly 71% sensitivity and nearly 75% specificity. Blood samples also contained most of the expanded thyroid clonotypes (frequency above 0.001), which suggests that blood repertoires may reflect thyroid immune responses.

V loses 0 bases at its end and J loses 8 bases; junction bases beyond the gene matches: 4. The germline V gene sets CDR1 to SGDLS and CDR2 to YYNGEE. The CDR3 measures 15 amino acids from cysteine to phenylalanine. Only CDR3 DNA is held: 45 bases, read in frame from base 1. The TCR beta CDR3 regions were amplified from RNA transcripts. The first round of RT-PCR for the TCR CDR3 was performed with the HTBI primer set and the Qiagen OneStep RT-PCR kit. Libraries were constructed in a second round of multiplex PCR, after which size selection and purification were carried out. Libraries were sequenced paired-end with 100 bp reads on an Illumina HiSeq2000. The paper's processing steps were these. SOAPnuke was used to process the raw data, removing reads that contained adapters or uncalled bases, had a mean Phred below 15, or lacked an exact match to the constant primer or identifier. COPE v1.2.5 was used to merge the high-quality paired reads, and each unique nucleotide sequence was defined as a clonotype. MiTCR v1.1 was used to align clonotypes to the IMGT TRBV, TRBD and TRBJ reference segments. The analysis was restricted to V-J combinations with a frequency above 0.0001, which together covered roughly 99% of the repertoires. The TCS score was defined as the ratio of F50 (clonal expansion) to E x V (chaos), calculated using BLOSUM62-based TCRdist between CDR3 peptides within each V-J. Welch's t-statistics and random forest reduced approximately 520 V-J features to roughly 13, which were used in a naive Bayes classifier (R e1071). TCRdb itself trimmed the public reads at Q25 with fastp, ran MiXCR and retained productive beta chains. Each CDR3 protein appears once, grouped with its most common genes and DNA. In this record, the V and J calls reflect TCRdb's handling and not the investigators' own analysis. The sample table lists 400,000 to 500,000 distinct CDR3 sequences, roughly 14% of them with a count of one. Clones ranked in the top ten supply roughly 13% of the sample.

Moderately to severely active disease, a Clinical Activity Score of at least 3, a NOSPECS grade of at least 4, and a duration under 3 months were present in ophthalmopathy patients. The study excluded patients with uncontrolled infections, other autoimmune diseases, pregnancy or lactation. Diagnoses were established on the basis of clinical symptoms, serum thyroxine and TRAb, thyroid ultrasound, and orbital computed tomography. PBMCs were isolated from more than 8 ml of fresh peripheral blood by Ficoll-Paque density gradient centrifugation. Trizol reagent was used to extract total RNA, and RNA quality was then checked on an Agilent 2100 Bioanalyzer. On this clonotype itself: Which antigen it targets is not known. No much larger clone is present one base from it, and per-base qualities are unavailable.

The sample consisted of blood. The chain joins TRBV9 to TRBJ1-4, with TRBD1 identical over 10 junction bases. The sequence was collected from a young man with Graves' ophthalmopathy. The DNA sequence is TGTGCCAGCAGCGTAGATGGGACAGGGGACGAAAAACTGTTTTTT. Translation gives CASSVDGTGDEKLFF.